The clone carrying this TCR beta chain was detected only a few times. Each CDR3 protein gets one entry after TCRdb re-called the 5' RACE reads with MiXCR. The data show 410,000 or so distinct CDR3 sequences, more than 20% seen once. The CDR3 contains 16 residues. V was clipped by 1 base and J by 1 base; unmatched bases: 6. Germline CDR1 MGHRA, CDR2 YSYEKL. These data belong to a study of T-cell memory formation after mild COVID-19. This receptor was identified in an adult woman who had mild COVID-19 (a few samples of this study predate the infection). Cell type and time point are not known. The rearrangement links TRBV4-1 to TRBJ1-2, with 7 bases matching TRBD1. What was sequenced was PBMCs or a T cell subset sorted from them (not recorded which). CDR3 in amino acids: CASSQVFTGDNYGYTF. The DNA of the CDR3 is TGCGCCAGCAGCCAAGTATTTACAGGGGATAACTATGGCTACACCTTC.